This entry describes one T cell receptor beta chain. Its specificity is unknown. CDR3 length: 13 residues. Trimming took 9 bases from V and 3 from J, leaving 14 bases between them. CDR1 LNHDA and CDR2 SQIVND come from the germline V gene (reference sequence). This record belongs to a study of cytomegalovirus exposure and HLA in healthy donors. Primers included in the PCR were 60 Vbeta and 13 Jbeta primers. TCRdb's copy holds only in-frame clones and misses some; the assay was immunoSEQ multiplex PCR. The table shows 150,000 to 200,000 clones, with around 80% occurring only once. Study-wide results and limits: An analysis done earlier found most TCR beta V segments productive about 87% or about 30% of the time.

The rearrangement joins TRBV19 to TRBJ1-1, with a possible D match to TRBD1 (6 bases). This TCR was sampled from a girl aged 10-17 years in good health and CMV-seropositive. The sequenced material came from PBMCs. CDR3 in amino acids: CASHRAPYTEAFF. The DNA of the CDR3 is TGTGCCAGCCACAGGGCGCCTTACACTGAAGCTTTCTTT.